The clone carrying this T cell receptor (beta chain) showed up just a few times. Its antigen is undetermined. Caucasian, healthy and from Russia, the donors were aged between roughly 6 and 100. Primed by a sample-barcoded 5' primer and a J-beta primer mix, a second PCR proceeded for 7 to 11 cycles. Researchers report that a template-switch adaptor with 12 random nucleotides tagged each cDNA molecule. TCRdb re-derived calls from the 5' RACE reads in MiXCR, one entry per CDR3 protein. The profile shows hundreds of thousands of distinct CDR3 sequences, 45% to 50% of them singletons. This record belongs to a study of blood T cells in healthy people across ages. Overall study findings and caveats: Those diversity estimates obtained from one million T cells were thought to be underestimates. With unsorted PBMCs, a conclusive comparison of naive versus antigen-experienced cells was not possible.

The clonotype was recovered from an older woman in good health. Sequences were obtained from blood.

CDR3 DNA: TGCGCCAGCAGCTTGGGGGAATACGGCTACACCTTC. As protein: CASSLGEYGYTF. The J gene is TRBJ1-2, the V gene TRBV5-1; D remains unclear. The V end lost 0 bases, the J end lost 8 bases, and 8 bases lay between the germline ends. The CDR3 consists of 12 residues. The germline gives CDR1 SGHRS, CDR2 YFSETQ.